The 20 T cell receptor beta chains given below trace back to one sample, sequenced in a study of OX40 agonist ivuxolimab in advanced cancers. Method: immunoSEQ multiplex PCR; TCRdb's copy keeps in-frame clones and lacks some. The sample records over 55,000 clones, about 92% being singletons. Sequencing was performed on CD4+ or CD8+ T cells sorted from blood, taken in a trial of the OX40 agonist ivuxolimab. The receptors shown here come from an adult with an advanced solid tumor such as melanoma, head and neck, liver or kidney cancer.

The V and J genes are TRBV5-1 and TRBJ2-3; TRBD2 might be the D (6 bases). Germline V lookup: CDR1 SGHRS, CDR2 YFSETQ. CDR3 length: 12 amino acids. V gave up 3 bases and J gave up 5 bases, with 7 bases separating them. In nucleotides, the CDR3 is TGCGCCAGCAGCTCGGAGGGAGATACGCAGTATTTT. The encoded protein is CASSSEGDTQYF.

This clone was observed once. V is TRBV7-9 and J is TRBJ1-2; the match to TRBD1 covers 7 bases. V shed 0 bases, J shed 5 bases, and the junction held 6 bases outside the gene matches. Germline V gene data show CDR1 as SEHNR and CDR2 as FQNEAQ (reference sequence). The CDR3 is made up of 15 amino acids. The CDR3: CASSLAVPGGYGYTF. CDR3 nucleotides: TGTGCCAGCAGCTTAGCGGTCCCAGGGGGGTATGGCTACACCTTC. The full variable domain, rest sourced from reference TRBV7-9 and TRBJ1-2, is DTGVSQNPRHKITKRGQNVTFRCDPISEHNRLYWYRQTLGQGPEFLTYFQNEAQLEKSRLLSDRFSAERPKGSFSTLEIQRTEQGDSAMYLCASSLAVPGGYGYTFGSGTRLTVV.

This chain links TRBV5-6 with TRBJ1-1, with 9 bases identical to TRBD1. Losses at the gene ends were 3 bases for V and 0 bases for J; bases not matched to a gene: 0. From germline, CDR1 is SGHDT and CDR2 YYEEEE. CDR3 length equals 14 residues. CDR3 protein: CASSWTGVNTEAFF. The DNA of the CDR3 is TGTGCCAGCAGCTGGACAGGGGTGAACACTGAAGCTTTCTTT.

The gene calls are TRBV5-1 and TRBJ1-6, with 8 bases aligning to TRBD1. The CDR3 has 17 residues. J was trimmed by 5 bases and V by 0 bases; bases with no gene match: 7. Germline-derived CDR1 and CDR2 are SGHRS and YFSETQ. The CDR3, as DNA: TGCGCCAGCAGCTTGGACCGACCGACAGGGGATAATTCACCCCTCCACTTT. It codes for CASSLDRPTGDNSPLHF. Full variable domain (missing parts from reference TRBV5-1 and TRBJ1-6): KAGVTQTPRYLIKTRGQQVTLSCSPISGHRSVSWYQQTPGQGLQFLFEYFSETQRNKGNFPGRFSGRQFSNSRSEMNVSTLELGDSALYLCASSLDRPTGDNSPLHFGNGTRLTVT.

The gene calls are TRBV11-2 and TRBJ2-7; D tentatively reads TRBD1 or TRBD2 (5 bases each). The CDR3 extends over 15 amino acids. CDR1 and CDR2 from the germline V gene are SGHAT and FQNNGV. V lost 5 bases, J lost 4 bases, and 18 bases lay in between. Written as DNA, the CDR3 is TGTGCCAGCAGCGTGGGCAGGGACCTTTTTTACGAGCAGTACTTC. It is translated as CASSVGRDLFYEQYF.

V and J are TRBV18 and TRBJ2-5; 8 nucleotides line up with TRBD2. From germline, CDR1 is KGHSH and CDR2 LQKENI. Trimming removed 6 bases from V and 5 bases from J; junction bases left unmatched: 11. The CDR3 runs to 15 residues. CDR3 bases: TGTGCCAGCTCGCTCAACGGGGGGGCCTGGGAGACCCAGTACTTC. Protein sequence: CASSLNGGAWETQYF.

This sequence joins TRBV2 and TRBJ1-5, with TRBD1 as a possible D gene (5 bases). The CDR3 has 14 residues. Germline CDR1 and CDR2: SNHLY and FYNNEI. V was pared by 0 bases and J by 6 bases, with 9 bases between. The CDR3 protein is CASSEAAGSQPQHF. CDR3 DNA sequence: TGTGCCAGCAGTGAAGCAGCAGGGAGTCAGCCCCAGCATTTT.

The V gene is TRBV7-8, the J gene TRBJ2-3; tentatively, D is TRBD2 (6 bases). With 5 bases removed from V and 6 bases from J, the gap between germline ends came to 9 bases. In germline, CDR1 is SGHVS, CDR2 FQNEAQ. This CDR3 is built from 12 residues. The CDR3 is CASSPGLDTQYF. The CDR3 DNA reads TGTGCCAGCAGCCCGGGACTGGATACGCAGTATTTT.

The rearrangement joins TRBV6-4 to TRBJ2-7; a weak D match, TRBD2 (5 bases). V was cut by 2 bases and J by 6 bases, with 11 bases left in between. CDR1 and CDR2 (germline): MRHNA, SNTAGT. The CDR3 covers 13 residues. CDR3 sequence (DNA): TGTGCCAGCAGTGACGGGCCAGGAGGCGAGCAGTACTTC. Amino acid sequence: CASSDGPGGEQYF.

V usage is TRBV5-1 and J usage is TRBJ1-2; 7 bases map to TRBD1. V dropped 5 bases and J dropped 3; count of bases not matched to a gene: 4. The CDR3 sequence is 13 residues long. Germline-derived CDR1 and CDR2 are SGHRS and YFSETQ. The CDR3: CASRLDRDYGYTF. The CDR3 nucleotides are TGCGCCAGCAGACTCGACAGGGACTATGGCTACACCTTC.

For this clone: The junction and the germline gene differ at one end; a read error may be behind it. The chain uses TRBV5-1 and TRBJ2-1, with no clear D. The germline gives CDR1 SGHRS, CDR2 YFSETQ. The CDR3 runs 11 residues. The CDR3 sequence: CASSSDNKQFF. CDR3 in DNA: TGCGCCAGCAGCTCCGACAATAAGCAGTTCTTC.

This chain links TRBV18 with TRBJ2-2; TRBD1 matches at 11 bases. The CDR3 is 16 amino acids. The ends lost 0 bases at V and 3 bases at J; junction bases unmatched: 0. Germline assignment: CDR1 KGHSH and CDR2 LQKENI. In DNA form, the CDR3 reads TGTGCCAGCTCACCACCGGGACAGGGGGACACCGGGGAGCTGTTTTTT. Translated: CASSPPGQGDTGELFF.

The V call is TRBV5-4, the J call TRBJ2-5; tentatively, D is TRBD2 (6 bases). Germline loops: CDR1 SGHNT, CDR2 YYREEE (reference sequence). CDR3 length: 15 residues. Trimming took 3 bases from V and 0 from J, leaving 12 bases between them. The CDR3 region is CASSSPGTYQETQYF. The CDR3 DNA is TGTGCCAGCAGCTCCCCGGGGACTTACCAAGAGACCCAGTACTTC.

V gene TRBV10-3 combines with J gene TRBJ2-7; D call uncertain. CDR3 size: 11 residues. Trimming stripped 1 base from V and 7 bases from J, with 5 bases between. Germline loops: CDR1 ENHRY, CDR2 SYGVKD. The CDR3 region is CAISEYGEQYF. The CDR3 bases are TGTGCCATCAGTGAGTATGGGGAGCAGTACTTC.

This clone has just a few counts. V is TRBV2 and J is TRBJ2-6; D is unresolved. Per germline, CDR1 SNHLY and CDR2 FYNNEI. The CDR3 is 14 amino acids. With 6 bases removed from V and 0 bases from J, the gap between germline ends came to 6 bases. CDR3 region: CASRLSSGANVLTF. The CDR3 nucleotides read TGTGCCAGCAGGCTGAGCTCTGGGGCCAACGTCCTGACTTTC.

The chain is built from TRBV4-2 and TRBJ2-1, with 14 bases fitting TRBD2. Germline values: CDR1 LGHNA, CDR2 YNFKEQ. V shed 0 bases, J shed 10 bases, and the junction held 8 bases outside the gene matches. This CDR3 region has 17 residues. CDR3 coding DNA: TGTGCCAGCAGCCAAGAAATGACTAGCGGGGGGGCGCAGGAGCAGTTCTTC. As protein: CASSQEMTSGGAQEQFF.

The chain joins TRBV29-1 to TRBJ2-1, with TRBD1 identical over 9 bases. This CDR3 is built from 15 residues. Germline CDR1 SQVTM, CDR2 ANQGSEA. With 4 bases clipped from V and 5 bases from J, the junction kept 9 bases outside the gene matches. The CDR3 region is CSVVYGGTGNNEQFF. The CDR3 DNA is TGCAGCGTTGTATATGGTGGGACAGGGAACAATGAGCAGTTCTTC.

The chain recombines TRBV19 with TRBJ1-1; D is perhaps TRBD1 (6 bases). Trimming cost V 6 bases and J 0 bases, with 8 bases left between them. Germline assignment: CDR1 LNHDA and CDR2 SQIVND (reference sequence). The CDR3 consists of 13 residues. The CDR3 reads CASRGDMNTEAFF. CDR3 DNA: TGTGCCAGTAGGGGGGACATGAACACTGAAGCTTTCTTT.

This sequence joins TRBV6-5 and TRBJ1-3; D is ambiguous. The V end was cut by 6 bases, the J end by 4 bases, with 13 bases between. Germline values: CDR1 MNHEY, CDR2 SVGAGI. There are 14 residues in the CDR3. Here the CDR3 reads CASSFRSLGNTIYF. Written as DNA, the CDR3 is TGTGCCAGCAGCTTTCGAAGTCTCGGAAACACCATATATTTT.

The chain employs TRBV7-9 and TRBJ1-6, with D hard to call. The CDR3 is 14 amino acids. From germline, CDR1 is SEHNR and CDR2 FQNEAQ (reference sequence). Trimming pared 2 bases from V and 10 bases from J, leaving 12 bases between. The CDR3 nucleotides read TGTGCCAGCAGCTTAAACGCGGGAGAATCACCCCTCCACTTT. It yields the protein CASSLNAGESPLHF. Full variable domain (outside the CDR3, taken from reference TRBV7-9 and TRBJ1-6): DTGVSQNPRHKITKRGQNVTFRCDPISEHNRLYWYRQTLGQGPEFLTYFQNEAQLEKSRLLSDRFSAERPKGSFSTLEIQRTEQGDSAMYLCASSLNAGESPLHFGNGTRLTVT.